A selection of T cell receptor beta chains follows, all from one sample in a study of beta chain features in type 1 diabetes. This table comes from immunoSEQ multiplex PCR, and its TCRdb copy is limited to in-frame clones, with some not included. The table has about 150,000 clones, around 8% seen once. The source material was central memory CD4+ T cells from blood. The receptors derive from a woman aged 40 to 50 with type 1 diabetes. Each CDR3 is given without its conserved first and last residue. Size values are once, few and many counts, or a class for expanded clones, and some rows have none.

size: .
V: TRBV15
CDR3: ATSSGDRENQPQH

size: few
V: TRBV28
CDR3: ACQHRRNTEAF

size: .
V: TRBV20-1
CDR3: SGTRDTEAF

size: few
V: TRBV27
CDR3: ASRTGPSGNTIY

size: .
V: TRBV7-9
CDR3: ASSLAGETEAF

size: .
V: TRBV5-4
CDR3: ASSLLGGDHEQY

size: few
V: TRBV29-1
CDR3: SALGLGGYNEQF

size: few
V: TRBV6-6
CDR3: ASSIDRTGGYT

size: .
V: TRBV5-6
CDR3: ASSFRGTRDTQY

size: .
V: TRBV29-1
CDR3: SVGGTGGEQF

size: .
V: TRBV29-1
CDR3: SVDDGGGFYTEAF

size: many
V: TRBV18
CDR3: ASSRGQGNWPNEQF

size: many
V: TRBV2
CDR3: ASIMFYTEAF

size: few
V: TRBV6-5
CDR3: ASSRGYEQY

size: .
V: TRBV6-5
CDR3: ASSLGQGGDYGYT

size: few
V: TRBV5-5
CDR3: ASSLDGGSSPLH

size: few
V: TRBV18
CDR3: ASSKGQAGNSPLH

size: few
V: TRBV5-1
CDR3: ASSLGDSPRTEAF